The 24 T cell receptor beta chains given below trace back to one sample, sequenced in a study of blood T cell repertoires in COVID-19. The repertoire was sequenced with immunoSEQ multiplex PCR; TCRdb's copy has only in-frame clones and lacks some. The sample includes approximately 98,000 clones, roughly 70% of them seen just once. The specimen was peripheral blood. The origin of the receptors is a woman in her thirties or forties with acute or convalescent COVID-19.

The rearrangement links TRBV7-2 to TRBJ2-3, with TRBD1 matching over 8 bases. The CDR3 loop spans 15 amino acids. Germline loops: CDR1 SGHTA, CDR2 FQGNSA. J gave up 5 bases and V 5 bases, and 9 bases lay outside the gene matches. CDR3 amino acids: CASSIFGQGGDTQYF. The CDR3 DNA reads TGTGCCAGCAGCATATTCGGACAGGGAGGAGATACGCAGTATTTT.

This clone was observed a handful of times. V is TRBV5-4 and J is TRBJ1-1, with D maybe TRBD1 (5 bases). This CDR3 has 14 amino acids. The germline CDR1 and CDR2 sequences are SGHNT and YYREEE (reference sequence). The V end lost 4 bases, the J end lost 1 base, and 11 bases lay between the germline ends. The CDR3 protein is CASSRGTGNTEAFF. Here the CDR3 DNA reads TGTGCCAGCAGCCGGGGGACGGGGAACACTGAAGCTTTCTTT.

This clone was seen only a few times. The V gene is TRBV5-1, the J gene TRBJ2-7; tentatively, D is TRBD1 (6 bases). The germline V gene has CDR1 SGHRS and CDR2 YFSETQ. Trimming shortened V by 0 bases and J by 4 bases, and 14 bases separated the two germline ends. This CDR3 has 15 residues. CDR3 coding DNA: TGCGCCAGCAGCTTGGAGGACAGTATGATTTACGAGCAGTACTTC. Its protein product is CASSLEDSMIYEQYF.

For this clone: The same CDR3 is also encoded by other DNA sequences in this sample. The J gene is TRBJ1-5, the V gene TRBV12-3 or TRBV12-4, with D possibly TRBD1 on 5 matching bases. This CDR3 spans 12 amino acids. V lost 6 bases and J lost 5, with 8 bases in between. The CDR3 nucleotides read TGTGCCAGCAGACAAGGGGATCAGCCCCAGCATTTT. It is translated as CASRQGDQPQHF.

The chain recombines TRBV6-2 or TRBV6-3 with TRBJ2-5; D unresolved. The CDR3 has 16 amino acids. Germline V gene data show CDR1 as MNHEY and CDR2 as SVGEGT. The V end was cut by 0 bases, the J end by 0 bases, with 11 bases between. CDR3 amino acids: CASSYSFGENQETQYF. CDR3 DNA sequence: TGTGCCAGCAGTTACTCTTTTGGTGAGAACCAAGAGACCCAGTACTTC.

V usage is TRBV6-2 or TRBV6-3 and J usage is TRBJ2-2; the match to TRBD2 covers 16 bases. CDR1 is MNHEY, CDR2 SVGEGT, per germline. The J segment lost 5 bases and the V segment lost 5 bases, leaving 11 bases of the junction unmatched. There are 19 residues in the CDR3. Here the CDR3 reads CASSDPGLAGGPLTGELFF. In DNA form, the CDR3 reads TGTGCCAGCAGTGATCCGGGACTAGCGGGGGGGCCGTTAACCGGGGAGCTGTTTTTT.

The chain recombines TRBV4-3 with TRBJ2-5, with D maybe TRBD2 (5 bases). Germline CDR1 LGHNA, CDR2 YSLEER. The CDR3 has 18 residues. The V end lost 0 bases, the J end lost 1 base, and 18 bases lay between the germline ends. CDR3 DNA: TGCGCCAGCAGCCAAGAGTATTCTGGCGGGCCTGTCCAAGAGACCCAGTACTTC. Protein: CASSQEYSGGPVQETQYF.

The V call is TRBV2, the J call TRBJ2-6, with D possibly matching TRBD1 (5 bases). The length of the CDR3 is 18 residues. Germline V lookup: CDR1 SNHLY, CDR2 FYNNEI. The ends were cut back, 4 bases at V and 1 base at J, with 17 bases in the middle. The CDR3 nucleotides read TGTGCCAGCAGTGTAGGGGTCAGGGCGCAATCTGGGGCCAACGTCCTGACTTTC. This encodes CASSVGVRAQSGANVLTF.

This CDR3 is CASSQEWDKPYGYTF. The CDR3 bases are TGCGCCAGCAGCCAAGAGTGGGACAAGCCCTATGGCTACACCTTC. This sequence joins TRBV4-3 and TRBJ1-2; D may be TRBD1 (6 bases). There are 15 residues in the CDR3. Germline loops: CDR1 LGHNA, CDR2 YSLEER. Trimming removed 0 bases at V and 4 bases at J, with 12 bases between.

The chain links TRBV9 to TRBJ2-5; possibly TRBD2 for D (6 bases). CDR3 size: 14 residues. Per the germline V gene, CDR1 is SGDLS and CDR2 is YYNGEE. V lost 0 bases, J lost 4 bases, and 10 bases lay in between. CDR3: CASSVGGGTETQYF. CDR3 bases: TGTGCCAGCAGCGTAGGAGGAGGGACAGAGACCCAGTACTTC.

This clone has only a few counts. The chain is built from TRBV28 and TRBJ1-2, with a possible D match to TRBD1 (6 bases). Between the trimmed V and J ends, which lost 7 bases and 5 bases, there was a span of 20 bases. Germline V lookup: CDR1 MDHEN, CDR2 SYDVKM. This CDR3 has 15 amino acids. CDR3 sequence (DNA): TGTGCCAGCACCTATTCTGGGGGCCTGGGGTATGGCTACACCTTC. Amino acids: CASTYSGGLGYGYTF.

V is TRBV5-4 and J is TRBJ1-1; D is possibly TRBD1 (5 bases). The CDR3 has 15 amino acids. V was pared by 4 bases and J by 4 bases, with 17 bases between. CDR1 SGHNT and CDR2 YYREEE come from the germline V gene (reference sequence). As DNA, the CDR3 is TGTGCCAGCAGCGGCGGCAGAGGGGAGGTCACTGAAGCTTTCTTT. Translating it yields CASSGGRGEVTEAFF. Based on the CDR3 plus reference TRBV5-4 and TRBJ1-1, the full variable domain is ETGVTQSPTHLIKTRGQQVTLRCSSQSGHNTVSWYQQALGQGPQFIFQYYREEENGRGNFPPRFSGLQFPNYSSELNVNALELDDSALYLCASSGGRGEVTEAFFGQGTRLTVV.

The genes are TRBV19 and TRBJ1-1; D perhaps matches TRBD1 (5 bases). Trimming pared 4 bases from V and 0 bases from J, leaving 9 bases between. CDR1 and CDR2 (germline): LNHDA, SQIVND (reference sequence). The CDR3 is made up of 14 amino acids. DNA for the CDR3: TGTGCCAGTAGTAAGACAGATGTGAACACTGAAGCTTTCTTT. Protein sequence: CASSKTDVNTEAFF.

CDR3 sequence (DNA): TGCGCCAGCAGCGGGCCTCAAGAAGAAAAACTGTTTTTT. Protein: CASSGPQEEKLFF. The chain carries TRBV5-1 and TRBJ1-4; D is undetermined. CDR1 is SGHRS and CDR2 is YFSETQ in the germline V gene. V lost 4 bases and J lost 8, with 12 bases in between. CDR3 length: 13 residues.

The V and J genes are TRBV5-4 and TRBJ1-4; maybe TRBD1 (5 bases). V was shortened by 0 bases and J by 2 bases, with 11 bases between the two germline ends. Germline CDR1 and CDR2: SGHNT and YYREEE (reference sequence). CDR3 length: 16 residues. The DNA of the CDR3 is TGTGCCAGCAGCTTGGACAGTTCAGGGACTAATGAAAAACTGTTTTTT. This codes for CASSLDSSGTNEKLFF.

To note about this clone: The sample has other DNA sequences that encode this CDR3 too. The chain carries TRBV7-2 and TRBJ1-2, with D hard to call. V shed 1 base and J shed 0 bases, with 6 bases lying between them. CDR3 length equals 14 residues. Germline-derived CDR1 and CDR2 are SGHTA and FQGNSA. CDR3 sequence: CASSLDSTNYGYTF. The CDR3 bases are TGTGCCAGCAGCTTAGACAGTACTAACTATGGCTACACCTTC.

The V and J genes are TRBV11-2 and TRBJ2-1; 8 nucleotides align to TRBD1. Germline V lookup: CDR1 SGHAT, CDR2 FQNNGV. The V gene end was trimmed by 1 base and the J gene end by 15 bases; junction bases not matched to a gene: 8. This CDR3 is 13 amino acids long. The CDR3 coding sequence is TGTGCCAGCAGCTTAGGATCCGGGACAGGTCCGTTCTTC. It codes for CASSLGSGTGPFF. The full variable domain, in which reference TRBV11-2 and TRBJ2-1 provide the parts outside the CDR3, is EAGVAQSPRYKIIEKRQSVAFWCNPISGHATLYWYQQILGQGPKLLIQFQNNGVVDDSQLPKDRFSAERLKGVDSTLKIQPAKLEDSAVYLCASSLGSGTGPFFGPGTRLTVL.

This clone was counted a few times. The chain's CDR3 is CASSLGTSNQPQHF. The CDR3 region has the DNA TGCGCCAGCAGCTTGGGGACAAGCAATCAGCCCCAGCATTTT. The chain links TRBV5-1 to TRBJ1-5, with a tentative D call TRBD1 (5 bases). Germline values: CDR1 SGHRS, CDR2 YFSETQ. V lost 0 bases to trimming and J lost 1 base, with 5 bases between them. This CDR3 is 14 amino acids long. The variable domain in full, completed from reference TRBV5-1 and TRBJ1-5, reads KAGVTQTPRYLIKTRGQQVTLSCSPISGHRSVSWYQQTPGQGLQFLFEYFSETQRNKGNFPGRFSGRQFSNSRSEMNVSTLELGDSALYLCASSLGTSNQPQHFGDGTRLSIL.

The V gene is TRBV6-5, the J gene TRBJ1-1; no clear D. This CDR3 contains 14 residues. The germline V gene has CDR1 MNHEY and CDR2 SVGAGI. Between the trimmed V and J ends, which lost 5 bases and 0 bases, there was a span of 10 bases. This CDR3 reads CASSNSFLNTEAFF. CDR3 DNA: TGTGCCAGCAGTAACAGCTTCTTGAACACTGAAGCTTTCTTT.

The chain links TRBV5-5 to TRBJ2-3; TRBD2 aligns across 7 bases. This CDR3 contains 15 residues. The V gene end was trimmed by 3 bases and the J gene end by 2 bases; junction bases not matched to a gene: 6. The germline V gene encodes CDR1 SGHKS and CDR2 YYEKEE (reference sequence). As DNA, the CDR3 is TGTGCCAGCAGCTATAGGGACTATTACACAGATACGCAGTATTTT. Protein sequence: CASSYRDYYTDTQYF.

The chain recombines TRBV24-1 with TRBJ1-6; 7 positions agree with TRBD1. Germline V gives CDR1 KGHDR, CDR2 SFDVKD. V was pared by 8 bases and J by 7 bases, with 13 bases of the junction left unmatched. This CDR3 region has 16 residues. The CDR3 spells CATNMTTGKLNSPLHF. CDR3 nucleotide sequence: TGTGCCACCAACATGACGACAGGGAAATTAAATTCACCCCTCCACTTT.

This clone turned up a few times. The rearrangement joins TRBV18 to TRBJ2-7; D not resolved. CDR3 length: 13 residues. Germline lookup yields CDR1 KGHSH and CDR2 LQKENI. With 5 bases removed from V and 1 base from J, the gap between germline ends came to 9 bases. The CDR3 sequence: CASSGQASYEQYF. The CDR3, as DNA: TGTGCCAGCTCAGGGCAGGCGTCCTACGAGCAGTACTTC.

CDR3 in amino acids: CASRGTVTYEKLFF. The CDR3 DNA reads TGTGCCAGCAGGGGGACAGTCACCTATGAAAAACTGTTTTTT. The chain joins TRBV6-5 to TRBJ1-4; 7 bases are shared with TRBD1. J was trimmed by 6 bases and V by 6 bases; bases with no gene match: 7. Germline V lookup: CDR1 MNHEY, CDR2 SVGAGI. The CDR3 spans 14 residues.

The chain has TRBV12-3 or TRBV12-4 and TRBJ1-3; no definite D call. V was clipped by 10 bases and J by 4 bases, with 11 bases between them. The CDR3 spans 12 residues. CDR3 region: CATRDEGNTIYF. The CDR3 DNA is TGTGCCACCAGAGATGAGGGAAACACCATATATTTT.